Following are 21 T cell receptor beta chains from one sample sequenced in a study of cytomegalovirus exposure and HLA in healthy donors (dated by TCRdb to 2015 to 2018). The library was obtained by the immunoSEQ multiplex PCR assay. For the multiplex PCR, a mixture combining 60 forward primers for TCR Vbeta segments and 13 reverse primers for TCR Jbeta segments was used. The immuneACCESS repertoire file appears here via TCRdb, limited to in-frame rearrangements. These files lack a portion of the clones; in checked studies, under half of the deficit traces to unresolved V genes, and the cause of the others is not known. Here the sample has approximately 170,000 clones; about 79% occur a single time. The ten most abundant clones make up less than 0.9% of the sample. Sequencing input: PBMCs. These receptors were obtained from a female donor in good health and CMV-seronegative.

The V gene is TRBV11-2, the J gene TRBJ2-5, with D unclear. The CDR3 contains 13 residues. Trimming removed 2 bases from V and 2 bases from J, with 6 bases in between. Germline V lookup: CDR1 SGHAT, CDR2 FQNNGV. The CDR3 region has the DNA TGTGCCAGCAGCTTAAGCTTTCAAGAGACCCAGTACTTC. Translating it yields CASSLSFQETQYF.

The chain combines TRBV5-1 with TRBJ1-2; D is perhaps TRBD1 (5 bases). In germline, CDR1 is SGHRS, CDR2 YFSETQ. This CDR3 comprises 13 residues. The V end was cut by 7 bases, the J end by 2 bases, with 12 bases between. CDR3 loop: CASRFDRNYGYTF. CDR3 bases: TGCGCCAGCCGATTCGACAGAAACTATGGCTACACCTTC.

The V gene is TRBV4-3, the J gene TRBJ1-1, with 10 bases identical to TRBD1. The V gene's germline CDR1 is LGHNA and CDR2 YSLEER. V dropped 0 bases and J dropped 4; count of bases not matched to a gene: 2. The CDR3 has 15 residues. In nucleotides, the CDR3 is TGCGCCAGCAGCCAAGATCGGACAGGGGGCACTGAAGCTTTCTTT. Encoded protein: CASSQDRTGGTEAFF.

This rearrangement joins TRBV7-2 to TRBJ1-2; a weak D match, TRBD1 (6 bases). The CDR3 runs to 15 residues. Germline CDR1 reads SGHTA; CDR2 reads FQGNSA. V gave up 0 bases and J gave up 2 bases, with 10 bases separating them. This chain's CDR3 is CASSLAQGPNYGYTF. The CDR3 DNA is TGTGCCAGCAGCTTAGCACAGGGCCCCAACTATGGCTACACCTTC.

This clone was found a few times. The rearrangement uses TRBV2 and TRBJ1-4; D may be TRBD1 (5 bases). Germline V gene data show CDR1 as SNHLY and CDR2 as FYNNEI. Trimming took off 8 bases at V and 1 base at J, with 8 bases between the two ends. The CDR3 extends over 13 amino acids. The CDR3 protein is CASQGGTNEKLFF. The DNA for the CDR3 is TGTGCCAGCCAGGGCGGAACTAATGAAAAACTGTTTTTT.

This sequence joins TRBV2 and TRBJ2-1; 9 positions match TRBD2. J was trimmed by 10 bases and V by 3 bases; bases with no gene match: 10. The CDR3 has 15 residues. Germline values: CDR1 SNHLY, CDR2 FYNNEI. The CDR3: CASSEGGSGSNEQFF. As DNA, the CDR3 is TGTGCCAGCAGTGAGGGGGGTAGCGGGAGTAACGAGCAGTTCTTC.

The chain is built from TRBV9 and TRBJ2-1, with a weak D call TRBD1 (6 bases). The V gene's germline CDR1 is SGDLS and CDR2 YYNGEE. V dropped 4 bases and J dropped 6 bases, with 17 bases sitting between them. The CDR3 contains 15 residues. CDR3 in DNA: TGTGCCAGCAGCTTCGGACAGTCGGGTGGCAATGAGCAGTTCTTC. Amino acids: CASSFGQSGGNEQFF.

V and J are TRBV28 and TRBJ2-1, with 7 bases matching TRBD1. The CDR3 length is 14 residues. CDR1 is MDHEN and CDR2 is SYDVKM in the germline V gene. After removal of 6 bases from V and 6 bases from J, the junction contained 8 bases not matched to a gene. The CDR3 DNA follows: TGTGCCAGCAGCCTAGGGGGCGATATCAATGAGCAGTTCTTC. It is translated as CASSLGGDINEQFF. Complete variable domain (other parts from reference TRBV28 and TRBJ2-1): DVKVTQSSRYLVKRTGEKVFLECVQDMDHENMFWYRQDPGLGLRLIYFSYDVKMKEKGDIPEGYSVSREKKERFSLILESASTNQTSMYLCASSLGGDINEQFFGPGTRLTVL.

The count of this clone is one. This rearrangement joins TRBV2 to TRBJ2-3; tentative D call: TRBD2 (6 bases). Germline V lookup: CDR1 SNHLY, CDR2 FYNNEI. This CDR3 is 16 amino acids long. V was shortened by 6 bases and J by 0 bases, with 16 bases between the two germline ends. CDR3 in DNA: TGTGCCAGCAGGGCGGGGCCCAACACTAGCACAGATACGCAGTATTTT. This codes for CASRAGPNTSTDTQYF.

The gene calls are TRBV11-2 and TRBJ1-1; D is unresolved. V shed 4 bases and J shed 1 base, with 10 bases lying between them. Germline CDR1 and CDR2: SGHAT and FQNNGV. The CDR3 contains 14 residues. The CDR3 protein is CASSSLRGNTEAFF. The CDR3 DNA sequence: TGTGCCAGCAGCTCACTTCGAGGGAACACTGAAGCTTTCTTT.

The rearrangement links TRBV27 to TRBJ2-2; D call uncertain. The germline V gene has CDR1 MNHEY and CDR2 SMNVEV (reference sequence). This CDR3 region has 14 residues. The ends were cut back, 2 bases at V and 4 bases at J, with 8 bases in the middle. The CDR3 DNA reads TGTGCCAGCAGTTTAGGGCCGACCACCGGGGAGCTGTTTTTT. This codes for CASSLGPTTGELFF.

DNA of the CDR3: TGCGCCAGCAGCTCCGGGACTAGCGGGCCCCTCCCCGGGGAGACCCAGTACTTC. Protein: CASSSGTSGPLPGETQYF. The V call is TRBV5-1, the J call TRBJ2-5; 12 bases align to TRBD2. Germline V gene lookup returns CDR1 SGHRS and CDR2 YFSETQ. J lost 5 bases, V lost 3 bases, and 14 bases had no gene match. There are 18 residues in the CDR3.

The CDR3 region has the DNA TGTGCCAGCAGCTTATCACAGGGGGTATTGGGCTACACCTTC. Translating gives CASSLSQGVLGYTF. J is TRBJ1-2 and V is TRBV5-4, with 8 bases that match TRBD1. Unmatched junction bases numbered 8, after V lost 2 bases and J lost 8 bases. Germline CDR1 reads SGHNT; CDR2 reads YYREEE (reference sequence). CDR3 length: 14 residues.

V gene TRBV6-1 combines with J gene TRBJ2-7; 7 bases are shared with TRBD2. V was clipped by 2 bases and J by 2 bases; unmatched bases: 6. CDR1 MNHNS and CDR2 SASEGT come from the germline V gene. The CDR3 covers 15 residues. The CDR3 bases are TGTGCCAGCAGTGAATTTCCTAGCGGAGCCTACGAGCAGTACTTC. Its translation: CASSEFPSGAYEQYF.

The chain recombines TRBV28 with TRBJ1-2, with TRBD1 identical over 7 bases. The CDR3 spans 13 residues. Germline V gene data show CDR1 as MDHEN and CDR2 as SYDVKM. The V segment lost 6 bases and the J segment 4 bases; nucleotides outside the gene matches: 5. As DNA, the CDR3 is TGTGCCAGCAGCCCGGACAGGTTCTATGGCTACACCTTC. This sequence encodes CASSPDRFYGYTF.

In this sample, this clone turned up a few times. This chain's CDR3 is CASSFGAGGPGEQFF. The CDR3 region has the DNA TGTGCCAGCAGCTTTGGGGCAGGGGGCCCAGGTGAGCAGTTCTTC. The chain recombines TRBV7-6 with TRBJ2-1, with 8 bases matching TRBD1. Trimming took 3 bases from V and 9 from J; bases not matched to a gene: 10. In germline, CDR1 is SGHVS, CDR2 FNYEAQ. The CDR3 consists of 15 residues.

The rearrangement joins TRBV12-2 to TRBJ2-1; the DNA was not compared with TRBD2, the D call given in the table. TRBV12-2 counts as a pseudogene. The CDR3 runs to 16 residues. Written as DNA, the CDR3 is TGTGCAAGTCGCCTAGGGCTAGCGGGGGTGTACAATGAGCAGTTCTTC. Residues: CASRLGLAGVYNEQFF.

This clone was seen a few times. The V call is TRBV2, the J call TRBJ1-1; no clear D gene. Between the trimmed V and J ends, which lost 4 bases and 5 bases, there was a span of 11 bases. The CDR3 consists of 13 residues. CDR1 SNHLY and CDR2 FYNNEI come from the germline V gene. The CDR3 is CASSGEGRTEAFF. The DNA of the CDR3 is TGTGCCAGCAGTGGGGAGGGAAGGACTGAAGCTTTCTTT.

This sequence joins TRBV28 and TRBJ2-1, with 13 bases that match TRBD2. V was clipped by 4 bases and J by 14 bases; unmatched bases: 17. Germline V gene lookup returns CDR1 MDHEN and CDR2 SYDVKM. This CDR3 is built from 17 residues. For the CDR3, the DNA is TGTGCCAGCAGTTCGGGACTAGCGGGAAAGAAAGGGGGACAGAAGTTCTTC. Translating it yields CASSSGLAGKKGGQKFF.

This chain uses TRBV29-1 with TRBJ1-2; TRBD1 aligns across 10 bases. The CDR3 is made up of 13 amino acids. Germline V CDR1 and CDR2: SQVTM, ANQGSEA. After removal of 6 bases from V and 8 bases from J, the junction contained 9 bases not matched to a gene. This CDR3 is CSVPGQGMRGYTF. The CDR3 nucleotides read TGCAGCGTACCGGGACAGGGGATGAGAGGCTACACCTTC.

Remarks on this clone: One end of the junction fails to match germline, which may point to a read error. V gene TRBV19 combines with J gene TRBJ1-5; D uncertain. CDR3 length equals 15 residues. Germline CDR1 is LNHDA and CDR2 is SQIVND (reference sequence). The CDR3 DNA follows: TGTGCCAGTATTCAAGACGCAGCTAGCAATCAGCTCCAGCATTTT. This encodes CASIQDAASNQLQHF. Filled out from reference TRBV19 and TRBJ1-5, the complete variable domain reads DGGITQSPKYLFRKEGQNVTLSCEQNLNHDAMYWYRQDPGQGLRLIYYSQIVNDFQKGDIAEGYSVSREKKESFPLTVTSAQKNPTAFYLCASIQDAASNQLQHFGDGTRLSIL.